This is a list of T cell receptor beta chains from one sample in a study of blood T cell repertoires in COVID-19. Using immunoSEQ multiplex PCR, the repertoire was profiled, and TCRdb retains in-frame clones only, with some absent. The sample consists of some 96,000 clones, 80% to 95% of them appearing once. Specimen: peripheral blood. The source is a man aged 45-65 years with active COVID-19. CDR3s include the opening cysteine and the closing phenylalanine or tryptophan. The D gene is left open where the match is weak. The size of a clone is reported for some rows only, either as once, few or many, or as a class for expanded clones.

V: TRBV2
D: .
J: TRBJ2-1
size: once
DNA: TGTGCCAGCAGTTCGGACAGCTTTAGTGAGCAGTTCTTC
CDR3: CASSSDSFSEQFF

V: TRBV6-5
D: .
J: TRBJ2-5
size: .
DNA: TGTGCCACTACCGAAGAGACCCAGTACTTC
CDR3: CATTEETQYF

V: TRBV27
D: .
J: TRBJ2-1
size: .
DNA: TGTGCCAGCATCAAAATTAGGTTAGCAGGGGAGAATGAGCAGTTCTTC
CDR3: CASIKIRLAGENEQFF

V: TRBV19
D: .
J: TRBJ2-1
size: .
DNA: TGTGCCAGTACCCTCTCGGGGGTGAGCAATGAGCAGTTCTTC
CDR3: CASTLSGVSNEQFF

V: TRBV19
D: TRBD1
J: TRBJ2-1
size: .
DNA: TGTGCCAGTAGTCGGGACAGGGGAAACAATGAGCAGTTCTTC
CDR3: CASSRDRGNNEQFF

V: TRBV3-1/TRBV3-2
D: .
J: TRBJ1-6
size: .
DNA: TGTGCCAGCAGCCCATACAGGGTCAATAATTCACCCCTCCACTTT
CDR3: CASSPYRVNNSPLHF

V: TRBV9
D: TRBD2
J: TRBJ2-1
size: .
DNA: TGTGCCAGCAGCGTAGGTAGTCCTAGCGGGAGGAACAATGAGCAGTTCTTC
CDR3: CASSVGSPSGRNNEQFF

V: TRBV13
D: .
J: TRBJ1-6
size: .
DNA: TGTGCCAGCAGCTCTTCAGGTAGCTCCTATAATTCACCCCTCCACTTT
CDR3: CASSSSGSSYNSPLHF

V: TRBV6-1
D: TRBD2
J: TRBJ2-7
size: many
DNA: TGTGCCAGCAGTGTGTTTATCGGGGGGGGCGGCGACGAGCAGTACTTC
CDR3: CASSVFIGGGGDEQYF

V: TRBV4-2
D: .
J: TRBJ2-2
size: few
DNA: TGTGCCAGCAGCCAAGCCTTTGTGGCGGACACCGGGGAGCTGTTTTTT
CDR3: CASSQAFVADTGELFF

V: TRBV24-1
D: .
J: TRBJ2-1
size: .
DNA: TGTGCCACCAGTGAGAGGAATGAGCAGTTCTTC
CDR3: CATSERNEQFF

V: TRBV7-8
D: .
J: TRBJ1-2
size: .
DNA: TGTGCCAGCAGCCCAAAAGAAGGACTCACCTTC
CDR3: CASSPKEGLTF

V: TRBV7-2
D: .
J: TRBJ2-1
size: .
DNA: TGTGCCAGCAGCTTACTCCTAGTGGCGCAGTTCTTC
CDR3: CASSLLLVAQFF

V: TRBV3-1/TRBV3-2
D: .
J: TRBJ2-2
size: few
DNA: TGTGCCAGCAGCCAAGATTGGGGTGCGGGACGAGGGAACACCGGGGAGCTGTTTTTT
CDR3: CASSQDWGAGRGNTGELFF

V: TRBV4-1
D: .
J: TRBJ2-3
size: .
DNA: TGCGCCAGCAGCCAAGTGTTGTACGGGAGCACCAGCACAGATACGCAGTATTTT
CDR3: CASSQVLYGSTSTDTQYF

V: TRBV3-1/TRBV3-2
D: .
J: TRBJ1-1
size: .
DNA: TGTGCCAGCAGCCAACTGGGGGCGGCTTTCTTT
CDR3: CASSQLGAAFF

V: TRBV6-5
D: .
J: TRBJ2-7
size: .
DNA: TGTGCCAGCAGGGTAGGGAGTTCACTTTGGGAGCAGTACTTC
CDR3: CASRVGSSLWEQYF

V: TRBV11-3
D: .
J: TRBJ2-2
size: .
DNA: TGTGCCAGCAGCCGGGGGACGAACACCGGGGAGCTGTTTTTT
CDR3: CASSRGTNTGELFF

V: TRBV9
D: .
J: TRBJ1-6
size: .
DNA: TGTGCCAGCAGCCTCCGAGCTGGGGCAGATAATTCACCCCTCCACTTT
CDR3: CASSLRAGADNSPLHF

V: TRBV19
D: .
J: TRBJ1-2
size: .
DNA: TGTGCCAGTAGTATTAGCCCAGGGCGCTATGGCTACACCTTC
CDR3: CASSISPGRYGYTF

V: TRBV18
D: .
J: TRBJ2-3
size: .
DNA: TGTGCCAGCTCATTTCTACCGAGCACAGATACGCAGTATTTT
CDR3: CASSFLPSTDTQYF

V: TRBV5-1
D: .
J: TRBJ2-2
size: .
DNA: TGCGCCAGCAGGAGTGGGGGGACCACCGGGGAGCTGTTTTTT
CDR3: CASRSGGTTGELFF

V: TRBV4-1
D: .
J: TRBJ2-5
size: .
DNA: TGCGCCAGCAGCCATATTACGGGGGGCCGGAGGGAGACCCAGTACTTC
CDR3: CASSHITGGRRETQYF

V: TRBV5-1
D: TRBD1
J: TRBJ1-6
size: .
DNA: TGCGCCAGCAGCACGACAGGGGGTTATTCACCCCTCCACTTT
CDR3: CASSTTGGYSPLHF

V: TRBV4-1
D: .
J: TRBJ1-6
size: .
DNA: TGCGCCAGCAGCCAAGGGCAGGTCGGCTCACCCCTCCACTTT
CDR3: CASSQGQVGSPLHF

V: TRBV5-6
D: TRBD1
J: TRBJ2-5
size: .
DNA: TGTGCCAGCACGCTCGGACAGGGGTCGGAGACCCAGTACTTC
CDR3: CASTLGQGSETQYF

V: TRBV28
D: TRBD2
J: TRBJ2-1
size: .
DNA: TGTGCCAGCACCACCTTAGGTGCGGGAGGGCCGGGCAATGAGCAGTTCTTC
CDR3: CASTTLGAGGPGNEQFF

V: TRBV19
D: TRBD1
J: TRBJ2-1
size: once
DNA: TGTGCCAGTAGTCTAGGACAGGGGTCCTACAATGAGCAGTTCTTC
CDR3: CASSLGQGSYNEQFF

V: TRBV4-1
D: TRBD2
J: TRBJ2-1
size: .
DNA: TGCGCCAGCGGGGGTTGGGGGAGGGACTCCTACAATGAGCAGTTCTTC
CDR3: CASGGWGRDSYNEQFF